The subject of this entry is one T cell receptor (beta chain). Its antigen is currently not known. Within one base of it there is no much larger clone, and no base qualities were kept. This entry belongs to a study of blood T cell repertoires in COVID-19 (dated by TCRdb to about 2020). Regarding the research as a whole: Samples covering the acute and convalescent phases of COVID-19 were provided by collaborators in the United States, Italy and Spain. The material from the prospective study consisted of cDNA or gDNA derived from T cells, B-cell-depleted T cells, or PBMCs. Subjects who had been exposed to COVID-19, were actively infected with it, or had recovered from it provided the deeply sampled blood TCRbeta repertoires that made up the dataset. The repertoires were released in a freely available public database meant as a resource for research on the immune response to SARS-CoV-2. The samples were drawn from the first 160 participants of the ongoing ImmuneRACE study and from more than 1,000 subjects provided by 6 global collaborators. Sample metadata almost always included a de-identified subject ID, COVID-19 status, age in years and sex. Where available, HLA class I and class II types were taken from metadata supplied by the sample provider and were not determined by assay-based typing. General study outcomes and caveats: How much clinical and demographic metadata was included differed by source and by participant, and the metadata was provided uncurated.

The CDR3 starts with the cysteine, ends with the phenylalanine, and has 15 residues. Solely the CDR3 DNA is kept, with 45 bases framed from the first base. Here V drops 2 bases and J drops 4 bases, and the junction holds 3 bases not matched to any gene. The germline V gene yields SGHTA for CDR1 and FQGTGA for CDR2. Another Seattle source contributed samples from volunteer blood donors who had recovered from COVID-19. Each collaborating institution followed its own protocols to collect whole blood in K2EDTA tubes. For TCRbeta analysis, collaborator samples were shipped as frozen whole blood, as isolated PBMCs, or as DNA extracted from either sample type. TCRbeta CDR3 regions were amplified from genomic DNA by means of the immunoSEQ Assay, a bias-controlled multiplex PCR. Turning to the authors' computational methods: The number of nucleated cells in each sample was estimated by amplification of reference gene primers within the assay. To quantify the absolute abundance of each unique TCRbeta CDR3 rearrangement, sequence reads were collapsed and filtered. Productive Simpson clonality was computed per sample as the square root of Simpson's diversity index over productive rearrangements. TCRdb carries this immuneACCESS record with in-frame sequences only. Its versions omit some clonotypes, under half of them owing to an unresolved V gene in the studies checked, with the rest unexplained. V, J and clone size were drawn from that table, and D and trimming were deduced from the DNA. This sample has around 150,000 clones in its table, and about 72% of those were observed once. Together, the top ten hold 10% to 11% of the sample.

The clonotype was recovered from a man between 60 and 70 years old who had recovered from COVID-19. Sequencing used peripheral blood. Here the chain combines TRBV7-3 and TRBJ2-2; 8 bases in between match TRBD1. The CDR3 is CASSLDRGSTGELFF. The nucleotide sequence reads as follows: TGTGCCAGCAGCTTAGACAGGGGATCCACCGGGGAGCTGTTTTTT.